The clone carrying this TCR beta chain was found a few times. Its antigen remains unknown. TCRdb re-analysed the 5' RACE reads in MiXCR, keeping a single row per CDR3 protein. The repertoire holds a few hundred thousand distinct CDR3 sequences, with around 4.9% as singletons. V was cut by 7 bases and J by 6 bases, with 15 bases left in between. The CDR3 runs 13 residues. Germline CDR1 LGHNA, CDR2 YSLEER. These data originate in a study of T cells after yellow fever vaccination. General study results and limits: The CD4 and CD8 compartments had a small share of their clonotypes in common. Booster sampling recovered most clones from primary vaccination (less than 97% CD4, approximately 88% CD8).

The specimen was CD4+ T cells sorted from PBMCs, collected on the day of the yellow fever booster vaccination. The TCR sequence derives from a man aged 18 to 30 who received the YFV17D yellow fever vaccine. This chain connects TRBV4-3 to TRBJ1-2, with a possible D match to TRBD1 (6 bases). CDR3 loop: CASNYGGADGYTF. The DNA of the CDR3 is TGCGCCAGCAATTACGGGGGCGCGGATGGCTACACCTTC.